This T cell receptor (beta chain) was recorded in a study of CD8+ T cells in alopecia areata. Whole-study results and caveats: Scalp lesions, especially in alopecia totalis/universalis, had higher clonality than normal scalp.

As for treatment: oral pan-JAK inhibitor, 5-10 mg twice daily. Extraction and reverse transcription of RNA yielded cDNA as the sequencing template. Method: immunoSEQ multiplex PCR; TCRdb's copy keeps in-frame clones and lacks some. The sample yields a few hundred thousand clones, 66% seen once. Regarding this clone: Its target is not known.

Deletions cut 6 bases from V and 1 base from J, with 10 bases between. The CDR3 consists of 15 residues. Germline values: CDR1 SNHLY, CDR2 FYNNEI. This sequence joins TRBV2 and TRBJ2-6, with a weak D call TRBD1 (5 bases). Here the sequenced sample was CD4+ T cells sorted from blood, taken between weeks 43 and 45, from a patient treated with tofacitinib. This receptor was obtained from a human donor with alopecia areata. The CDR3 nucleotides read TGTGCCAGCAGACCTCAGGGATCTGGGGCCAACGTCCTGACTTTC. Its protein is CASRPQGSGANVLTF.